This is a list of T cell receptor beta chains from one sample in a study of T-cell reconstitution after alpha-beta-depleted transplantation in children. TCRdb recomputed calls from the PCR reads with MiXCR, one row per CDR3 protein. The top ten clones hold about 2.6% of a sample with 240,000 or so distinct CDR3 sequences, 12% of them seen once. The material sequenced was PBMCs from the stem cell graft donor, taken from the stem cell graft. All receptors derive from a human donor who donated a stem cell graft to a child with acute lymphoblastic leukemia. Both conserved end residues are part of each CDR3. D genes are given only for firm matches. Part of the rows lack a size; the others show once, few, many or a class for expanded clones.

TRBV28,many,-,TRBJ1-5,CASSFWSPGDIQPQHF,TGTGCCAGCAGTTTTTGGTCGCCAGGGGATATCCAGCCCCAGCATTTT
TRBV20-1,few,-,TRBJ2-7,CSATSVGNYYEQYF,TGCAGTGCTACTAGCGTCGGGAACTACTACGAGCAGTACTTC
TRBV12-3/TRBV12-4,many,-,TRBJ2-5,CASSPLLGGETQYF,TGTGCCAGCAGCCCCCTCTTGGGGGGAGAGACCCAGTACTTC
TRBV7-2,few,-,TRBJ2-1,CASSLDWGSYNEQFF,TGTGCCAGCAGCTTAGACTGGGGATCCTACAATGAGCAGTTCTTC
TRBV30,-,-,TRBJ2-7,CAWSSRQGRGYEQYF,TGTGCCTGGAGTTCCCGACAGGGCCGGGGGTACGAGCAGTACTTC
TRBV19,-,-,TRBJ1-1,CASTMGRENTEAFF,TGTGCCAGTACCATGGGTCGGGAGAACACTGAAGCTTTCTTT
TRBV6-4,-,TRBD2,TRBJ2-2,CASSDSGTKNTGELFF,TGTGCCAGCAGTGACTCCGGGACTAAAAACACCGGGGAGCTGTTTTTT
TRBV6-1,many,-,TRBJ1-1,CASSTVQGSEAFF,TGTGCCAGCAGCACGGTCCAGGGTTCTGAAGCTTTCTTT
TRBV20-1,many,-,TRBJ1-2,CSARRPSTGTNYGYTF,TGCAGTGCTAGGAGGCCCTCAACAGGGACTAACTATGGCTACACCTTC
TRBV7-6,many,-,TRBJ2-7,CASSESRGYEQYF,TGTGCCAGCAGCGAATCTAGGGGCTACGAGCAGTACTTC
TRBV4-2,-,TRBD1,TRBJ2-1,CASSLDRDRGNEQFF,TGTGCCAGCAGCCTCGACCGGGACAGGGGCAATGAGCAGTTCTTC
TRBV20-1,many,TRBD1,TRBJ1-1,CTADRVQTEAFF,TGCACTGCAGACAGGGTTCAAACTGAAGCTTTCTTT
TRBV12-3/TRBV12-4,many,-,TRBJ2-1,CASRTGGWQFF,TGTGCCAGCAGAACCGGGGGATGGCAGTTCTTC
TRBV20-1,many,-,TRBJ2-3,CSALPLGDTQYF,TGCAGTGCTCTCCCCCTCGGAGATACGCAGTATTTT
TRBV7-2,few,-,TRBJ2-3,CASSSAAQRAWNTDTQYF,TGTGCCAGCAGCTCAGCAGCGCAGAGAGCCTGGAATACAGATACGCAGTATTTT
TRBV12-3/TRBV12-4,many,-,TRBJ2-3,CASSQTGSSTDTQYF,TGTGCCAGCAGCCAGACAGGTTCTAGCACAGATACGCAGTATTTT
TRBV7-9,many,-,TRBJ1-6,CASSPSGRSFTLHF,TGTGCCAGCAGCCCCTCGGGACGGAGCTTCACCCTCCACTTT
TRBV5-1,many,TRBD2,TRBJ2-2,CASSSGSGGNTGELFF,TGCGCCAGCAGCTCAGGCAGCGGGGGGAACACCGGGGAGCTGTTTTTT
TRBV3-1,-,-,TRBJ1-3,CATSQNTRVLEGNTIYF,TGTGCCACCTCCCAAAACACAAGAGTCCTGGAAGGAAACACCATATATTTT
TRBV7-2,many,-,TRBJ2-7,CASSSGHIYF,TGTGCCAGCAGCTCCGGACACATCTACTTC
TRBV5-5,many,-,TRBJ2-7,CASSWLGGSSYEQYF,TGTGCCAGCAGCTGGCTGGGCGGTAGCTCCTACGAGCAGTACTTC
TRBV6-2/TRBV6-3,many,TRBD2,TRBJ2-1,CASTRGVLYNEQFF,TGTGCCAGCACCCGGGGGGTGCTCTACAATGAGCAGTTCTTC
TRBV29-1,many,-,TRBJ2-5,CSVSPEQETQYF,TGCAGCGTATCTCCAGAACAAGAGACCCAGTACTTC
TRBV20-1,many,-,TRBJ2-1,CSASAKHQGNEQFF,TGCAGTGCTAGCGCAAAACACCAGGGCAATGAGCAGTTCTTC
TRBV9,many,-,TRBJ1-5,CASSVWGGNQPQHF,TGTGCCAGCAGCGTATGGGGCGGGAATCAGCCCCAGCATTTT
TRBV20-1,-,-,TRBJ2-1,CSARGPSYSYNEQFF,TGCAGTGCTAGAGGTCCTAGCTATTCCTACAATGAGCAGTTCTTC
TRBV29-1,many,-,TRBJ2-7,CSVAEGTRSSYEQYF,TGCAGCGTTGCCGAGGGGACACGGAGCTCCTACGAGCAGTACTTC
TRBV7-9,many,TRBD2,TRBJ2-1,CASIPRGGGPGEQFF,TGTGCCAGCATACCTCGGGGGGGAGGCCCCGGGGAGCAGTTCTTC
TRBV29-1,many,-,TRBJ1-2,CSVEDQPYYGYTF,TGCAGCGTTGAAGACCAGCCCTACTATGGCTACACCTTC
TRBV3-1,many,-,TRBJ2-6,CASSHLTPGATSGANVLTF,TGTGCCAGCAGCCATCTGACTCCAGGCGCCACCTCTGGGGCCAACGTCCTGACTTTC
TRBV6-5,many,TRBD1,TRBJ1-2,CASSLRTGLGYTF,TGTGCCAGCAGTTTAAGGACAGGGCTCGGCTACACCTTC
TRBV27,many,-,TRBJ1-4,CASSFRQKNEKLFF,TGTGCCAGCAGTTTTAGACAGAAAAATGAAAAACTGTTTTTT
TRBV7-2,-,TRBD1,TRBJ1-3,CASSHRDSSGNTIYF,TGTGCCAGCAGCCACCGGGACAGTTCTGGAAACACCATATATTTT
TRBV7-9,many,TRBD1,TRBJ1-1,CASSPGQGLTEAFF,TGTGCCAGCAGCCCCGGACAGGGGCTCACTGAAGCTTTCTTT
TRBV6-2/TRBV6-3,many,TRBD2,TRBJ2-1,CASSYWRGYNEQFF,TGTGCCAGCAGTTACTGGCGGGGGTACAATGAGCAGTTCTTC
TRBV10-3,many,-,TRBJ2-1,CAISEGLGSAEQFF,TGTGCCATCAGTGAGGGATTAGGGTCGGCTGAGCAGTTCTTC
TRBV20-1,few,-,TRBJ2-7,CSARDLGSSYEQYF,TGCAGTGCTAGAGATCTGGGCTCCTCCTACGAGCAGTACTTC
TRBV5-1,-,-,TRBJ1-1,CASSLLPGPGTTEAFF,TGCGCCAGCAGCTTACTCCCGGGCCCCGGGACCACTGAAGCTTTCTTT
TRBV20-1,many,-,TRBJ2-7,CSASQSYEQYF,TGCAGTGCTAGTCAATCCTACGAGCAGTACTTC
TRBV12-3/TRBV12-4,many,-,TRBJ2-7,CASSLGSAGSEQYF,TGTGCCAGCAGTTTAGGAAGCGCGGGTAGCGAGCAGTACTTC